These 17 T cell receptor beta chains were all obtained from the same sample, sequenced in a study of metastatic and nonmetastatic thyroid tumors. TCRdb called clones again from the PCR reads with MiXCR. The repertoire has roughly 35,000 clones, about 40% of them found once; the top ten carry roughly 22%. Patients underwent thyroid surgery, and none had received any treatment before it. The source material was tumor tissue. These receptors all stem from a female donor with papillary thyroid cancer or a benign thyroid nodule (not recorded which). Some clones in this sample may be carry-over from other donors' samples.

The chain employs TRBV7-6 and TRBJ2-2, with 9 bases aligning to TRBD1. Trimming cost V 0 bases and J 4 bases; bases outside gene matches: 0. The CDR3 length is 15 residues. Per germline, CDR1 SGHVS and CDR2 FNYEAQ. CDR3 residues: CASSLATGGTGELFF. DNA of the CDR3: TGTGCCAGCAGCTTAGCGACAGGGGGCACCGGGGAGCTGTTTTTT.

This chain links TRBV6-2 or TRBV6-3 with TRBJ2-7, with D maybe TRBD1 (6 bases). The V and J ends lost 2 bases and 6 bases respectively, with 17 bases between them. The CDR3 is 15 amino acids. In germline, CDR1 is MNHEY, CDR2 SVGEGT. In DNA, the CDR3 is TGTGCCAGCAGTTACCCGGCACAGGGCAGGCGCGAGCAGTACTTC. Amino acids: CASSYPAQGRREQYF.

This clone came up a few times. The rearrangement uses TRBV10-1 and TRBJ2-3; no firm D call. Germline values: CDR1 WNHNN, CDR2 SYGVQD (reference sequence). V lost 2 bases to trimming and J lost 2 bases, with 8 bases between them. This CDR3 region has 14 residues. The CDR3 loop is CASSETRPTDTQYF. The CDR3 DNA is TGCGCCAGCAGTGAGACCCGTCCCACAGATACGCAGTATTTT.

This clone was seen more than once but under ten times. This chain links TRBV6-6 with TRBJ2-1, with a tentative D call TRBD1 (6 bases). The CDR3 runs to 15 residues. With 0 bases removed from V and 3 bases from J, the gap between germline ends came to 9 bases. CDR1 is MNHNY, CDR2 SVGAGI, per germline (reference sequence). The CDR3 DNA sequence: TGTGCCAGCAGTTACTCTGGGACACACTACAATGAGCAGTTCTTC. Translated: CASSYSGTHYNEQFF.

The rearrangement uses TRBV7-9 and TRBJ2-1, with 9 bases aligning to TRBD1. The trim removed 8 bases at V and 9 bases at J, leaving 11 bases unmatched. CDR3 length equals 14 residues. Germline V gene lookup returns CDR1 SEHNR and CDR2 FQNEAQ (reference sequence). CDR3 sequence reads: CASATGGIGGEQFF. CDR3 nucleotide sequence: TGTGCCAGCGCCACAGGGGGCATTGGTGGTGAGCAGTTCTTC.

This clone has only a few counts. As DNA, the CDR3 is TGTGCCAGCAGTTACTCGAAAGGGCGACATTCACCCCTCCACTTT. Translating gives CASSYSKGRHSPLHF. V and J are TRBV6-5 and TRBJ1-6; no clear D. With 0 bases removed from V and 8 bases from J, the gap between germline ends came to 11 bases. The germline CDR1 and CDR2 sequences are MNHEY and SVGAGI. This CDR3 comprises 15 residues.

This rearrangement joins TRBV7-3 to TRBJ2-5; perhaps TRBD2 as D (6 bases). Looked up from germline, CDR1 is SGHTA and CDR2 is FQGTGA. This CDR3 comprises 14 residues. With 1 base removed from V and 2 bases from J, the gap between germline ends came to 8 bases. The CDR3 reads CASSLNGGQETQYF. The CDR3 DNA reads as TGTGCCAGCAGCTTAAATGGGGGGCAAGAGACCCAGTACTTC.

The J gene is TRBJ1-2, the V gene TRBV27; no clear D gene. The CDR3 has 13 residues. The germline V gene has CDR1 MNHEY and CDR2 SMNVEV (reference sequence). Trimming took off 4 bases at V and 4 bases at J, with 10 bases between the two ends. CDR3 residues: CASSSLGAYGYTF. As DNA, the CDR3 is TGTGCCAGCAGTTCTCTCGGAGCCTATGGCTACACCTTC.

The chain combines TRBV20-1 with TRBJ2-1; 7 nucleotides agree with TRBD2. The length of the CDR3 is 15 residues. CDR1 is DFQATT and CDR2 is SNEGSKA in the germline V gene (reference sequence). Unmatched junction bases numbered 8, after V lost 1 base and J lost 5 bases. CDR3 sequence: CSARGRLAEHNEQFF. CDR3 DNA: TGCAGTGCTAGAGGACGGCTAGCGGAACACAATGAGCAGTTCTTC.

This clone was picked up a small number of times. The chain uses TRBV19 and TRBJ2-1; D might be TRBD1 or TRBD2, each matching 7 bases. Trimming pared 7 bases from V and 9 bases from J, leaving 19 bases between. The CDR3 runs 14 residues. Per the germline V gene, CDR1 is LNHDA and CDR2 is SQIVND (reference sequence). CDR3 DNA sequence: TGTGCCAGTACTCGGGACAGCGGGGAGGGTGAGCAGTTCTTC. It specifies CASTRDSGEGEQFF.

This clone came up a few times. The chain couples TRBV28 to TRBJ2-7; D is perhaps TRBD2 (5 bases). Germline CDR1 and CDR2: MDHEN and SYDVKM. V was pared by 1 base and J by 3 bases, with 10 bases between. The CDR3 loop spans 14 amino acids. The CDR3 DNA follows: TGTGCCAGCAGTTTATTGGCTAGCATCTACGAGCAGTACTTC. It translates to CASSLLASIYEQYF.

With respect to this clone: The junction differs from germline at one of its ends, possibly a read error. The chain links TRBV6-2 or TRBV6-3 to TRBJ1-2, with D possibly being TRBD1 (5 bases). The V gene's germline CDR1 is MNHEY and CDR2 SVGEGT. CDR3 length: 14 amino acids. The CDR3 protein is CACSYSGTSQGYTF. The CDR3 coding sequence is TGTGCCTGCAGTTACTCGGGGACTTCGCAAGGCTACACCTTC.

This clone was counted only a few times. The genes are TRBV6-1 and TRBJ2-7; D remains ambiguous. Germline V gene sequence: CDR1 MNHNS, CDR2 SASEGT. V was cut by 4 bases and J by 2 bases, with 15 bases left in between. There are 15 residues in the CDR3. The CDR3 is CASSVGPGNPYEQYF. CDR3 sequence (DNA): TGTGCCAGCAGTGTCGGTCCCGGAAACCCCTACGAGCAGTACTTC.

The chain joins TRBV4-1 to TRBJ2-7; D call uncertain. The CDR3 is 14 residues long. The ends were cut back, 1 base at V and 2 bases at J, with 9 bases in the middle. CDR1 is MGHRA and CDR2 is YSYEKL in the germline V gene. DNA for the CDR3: TGCGCCAGCAGCCAAGGGTACGACCCCTACGAGCAGTACTTC. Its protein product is CASSQGYDPYEQYF.

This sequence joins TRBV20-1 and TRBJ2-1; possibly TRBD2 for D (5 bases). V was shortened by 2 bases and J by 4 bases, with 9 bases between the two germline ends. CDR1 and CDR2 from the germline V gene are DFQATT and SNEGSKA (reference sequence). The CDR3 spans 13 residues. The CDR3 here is CSARPSQYNEQFF. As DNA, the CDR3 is TGCAGTGCTAGACCTAGCCAATACAATGAGCAGTTCTTC.

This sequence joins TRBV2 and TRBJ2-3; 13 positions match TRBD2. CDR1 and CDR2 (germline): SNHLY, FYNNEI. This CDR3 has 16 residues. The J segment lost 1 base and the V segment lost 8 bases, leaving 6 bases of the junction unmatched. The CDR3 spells CASLRTSGSRTDTQYF. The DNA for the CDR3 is TGTGCCAGCCTTAGGACTAGCGGGAGTCGCACAGATACGCAGTATTTT.

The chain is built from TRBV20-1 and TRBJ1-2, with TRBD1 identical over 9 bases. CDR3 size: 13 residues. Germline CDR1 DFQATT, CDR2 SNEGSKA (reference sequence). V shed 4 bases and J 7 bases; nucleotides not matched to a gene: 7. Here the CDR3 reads CSAISGTGRGYTF. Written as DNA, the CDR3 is TGCAGTGCTATATCCGGGACAGGGCGTGGCTACACCTTC.